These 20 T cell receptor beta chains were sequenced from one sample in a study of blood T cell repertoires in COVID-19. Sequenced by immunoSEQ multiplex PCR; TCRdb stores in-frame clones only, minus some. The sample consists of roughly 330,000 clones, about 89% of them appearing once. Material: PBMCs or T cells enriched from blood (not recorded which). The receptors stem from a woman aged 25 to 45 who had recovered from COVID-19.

The CDR3 reads CASRPSGGATEAFF. CDR3 sequence (DNA): TGTGCCAGCAGGCCCTCCGGGGGGGCCACTGAAGCTTTCTTT. The V gene is TRBV6-5, the J gene TRBJ1-1, with D tentatively TRBD1 (6 bases). With 6 bases removed from V and 4 bases from J, the gap between germline ends came to 15 bases. This CDR3 has 14 amino acids. CDR1 is MNHEY, CDR2 SVGAGI, per germline.

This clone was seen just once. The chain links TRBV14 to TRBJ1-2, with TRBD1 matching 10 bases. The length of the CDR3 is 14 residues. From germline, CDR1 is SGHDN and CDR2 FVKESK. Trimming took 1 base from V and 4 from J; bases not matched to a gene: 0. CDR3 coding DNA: TGTGCCAGCAGCCAAGGACAGGGGGCCTATGGCTACACCTTC. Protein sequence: CASSQGQGAYGYTF. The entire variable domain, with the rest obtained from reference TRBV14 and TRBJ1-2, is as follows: EAGVTQFPSHSVIEKGQTVTLRCDPISGHDNLYWYRRVMGKEIKFLLHFVKESKQDESGMPNNRFLAERTGGTYSTLKVQPAELEDSGVYFCASSQGQGAYGYTFGSGTRLTVV.

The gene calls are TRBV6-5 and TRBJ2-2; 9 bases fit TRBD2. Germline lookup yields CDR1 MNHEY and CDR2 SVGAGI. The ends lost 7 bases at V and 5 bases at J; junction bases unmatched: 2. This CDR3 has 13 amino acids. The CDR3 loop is CASTLAGTGELFF. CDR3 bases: TGTGCCAGCACCCTAGCGGGGACCGGGGAGCTGTTTTTT.

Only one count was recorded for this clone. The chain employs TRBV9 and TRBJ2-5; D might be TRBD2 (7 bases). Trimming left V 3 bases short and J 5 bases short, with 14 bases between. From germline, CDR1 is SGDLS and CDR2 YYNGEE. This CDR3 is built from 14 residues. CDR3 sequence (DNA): TGTGCCAGCAGCGCCACGGGGGGCGGGGAGACCCAGTACTTC. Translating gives CASSATGGGETQYF.

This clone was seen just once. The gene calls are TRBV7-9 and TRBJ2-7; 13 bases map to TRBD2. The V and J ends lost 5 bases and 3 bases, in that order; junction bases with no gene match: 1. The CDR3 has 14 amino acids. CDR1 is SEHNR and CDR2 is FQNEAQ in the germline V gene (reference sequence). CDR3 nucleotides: TGTGCCAGCAGCCGGACTAGCGGGGGCTACGAGCAGTACTTC. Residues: CASSRTSGGYEQYF.

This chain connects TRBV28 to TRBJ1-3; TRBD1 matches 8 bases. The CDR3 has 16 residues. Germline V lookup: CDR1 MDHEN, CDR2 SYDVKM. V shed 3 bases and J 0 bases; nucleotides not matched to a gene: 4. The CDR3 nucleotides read TGTGCCAGCAGTTTTACAGGGGGAATCTCTGGAAACACCATATATTTT. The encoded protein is CASSFTGGISGNTIYF.

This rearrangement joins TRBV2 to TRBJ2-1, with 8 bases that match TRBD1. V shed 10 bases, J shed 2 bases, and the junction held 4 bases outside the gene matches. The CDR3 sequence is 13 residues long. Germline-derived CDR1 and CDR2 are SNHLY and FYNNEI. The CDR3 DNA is TGTGCCACCGGGGGACAGGCCTACAATGAGCAGTTCTTC. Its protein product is CATGGQAYNEQFF.

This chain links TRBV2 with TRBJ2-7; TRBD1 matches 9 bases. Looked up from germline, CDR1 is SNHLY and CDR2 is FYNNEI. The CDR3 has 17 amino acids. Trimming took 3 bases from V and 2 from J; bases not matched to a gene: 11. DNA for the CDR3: TGTGCCAGCAGTGACTTTTCCGGGACAGGGTTCCCCTACGAGCAGTACTTC. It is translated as CASSDFSGTGFPYEQYF.

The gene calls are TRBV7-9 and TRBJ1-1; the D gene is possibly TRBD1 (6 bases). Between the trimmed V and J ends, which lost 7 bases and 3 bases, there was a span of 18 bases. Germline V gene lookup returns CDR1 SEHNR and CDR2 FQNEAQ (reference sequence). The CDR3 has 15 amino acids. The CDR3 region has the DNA TGTGCCAGCATCTACCCACAGGGCTTGGACACTGAAGCTTTCTTT. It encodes CASIYPQGLDTEAFF.

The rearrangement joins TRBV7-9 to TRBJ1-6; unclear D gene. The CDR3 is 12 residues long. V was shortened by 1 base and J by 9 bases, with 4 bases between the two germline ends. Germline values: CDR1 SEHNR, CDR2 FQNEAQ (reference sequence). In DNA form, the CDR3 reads TGTGCCAGCAGCTTAGACAGTTCACCCCTCCACTTT. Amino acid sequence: CASSLDSSPLHF.

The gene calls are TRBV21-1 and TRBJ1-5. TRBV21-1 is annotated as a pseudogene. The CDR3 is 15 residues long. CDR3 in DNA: TGTGCCAGCAGCAAAGGTCCCTATAGCAATCAGCCCCAGCATTTT. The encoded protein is CASSKGPYSNQPQHF.

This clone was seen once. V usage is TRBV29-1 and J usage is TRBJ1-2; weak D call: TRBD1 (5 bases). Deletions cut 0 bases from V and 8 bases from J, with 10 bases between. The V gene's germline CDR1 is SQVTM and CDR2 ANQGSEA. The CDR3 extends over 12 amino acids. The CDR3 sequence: CSVEEGLSGYTF. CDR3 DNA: TGCAGCGTTGAAGAGGGACTATCCGGCTACACCTTC. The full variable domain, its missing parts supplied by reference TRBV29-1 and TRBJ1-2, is SAVISQKPSRDICQRGTSLTIQCQVDSQVTMMFWYRQQPGQSLTLIATANQGSEATYESGFVIDKFPISRPNLTFSTLTVSNMSPEDSSIYLCSVEEGLSGYTFGSGTRLTVV.

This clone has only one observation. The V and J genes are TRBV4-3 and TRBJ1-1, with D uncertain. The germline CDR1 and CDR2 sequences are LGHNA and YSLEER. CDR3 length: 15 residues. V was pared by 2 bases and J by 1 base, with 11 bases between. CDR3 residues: CASSQRVAGNTEAFF. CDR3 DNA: TGCGCCAGCAGCCAAAGGGTCGCGGGGAACACTGAAGCTTTCTTT.

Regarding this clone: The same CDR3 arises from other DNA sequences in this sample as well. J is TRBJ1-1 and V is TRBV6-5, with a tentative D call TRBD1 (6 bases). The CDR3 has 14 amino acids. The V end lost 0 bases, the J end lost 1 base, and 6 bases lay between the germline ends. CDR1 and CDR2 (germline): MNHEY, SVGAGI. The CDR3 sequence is CASSYSGGNTEAFF. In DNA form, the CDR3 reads TGTGCCAGCAGTTACTCAGGGGGGAACACTGAAGCTTTCTTT.

In nucleotides, the CDR3 is TGCGCCAGCAGCCAAGTAGCGGGGGACAGCGATGAGCAGTTCTTC. Translated: CASSQVAGDSDEQFF. The chain uses TRBV4-1 and TRBJ2-1; TRBD2 aligns across 9 bases. The CDR3 runs to 15 residues. Germline V gives CDR1 MGHRA, CDR2 YSYEKL. J lost 8 bases, V lost 1 base, and 6 bases had no gene match.

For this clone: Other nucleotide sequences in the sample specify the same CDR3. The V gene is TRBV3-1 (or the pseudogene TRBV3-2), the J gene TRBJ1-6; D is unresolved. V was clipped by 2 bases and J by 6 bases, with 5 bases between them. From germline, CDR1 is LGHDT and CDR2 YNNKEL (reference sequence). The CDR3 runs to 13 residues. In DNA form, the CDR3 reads TGTGCCAGCAGCCAATCTCTTAATTCACCCCTCCACTTT. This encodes CASSQSLNSPLHF.

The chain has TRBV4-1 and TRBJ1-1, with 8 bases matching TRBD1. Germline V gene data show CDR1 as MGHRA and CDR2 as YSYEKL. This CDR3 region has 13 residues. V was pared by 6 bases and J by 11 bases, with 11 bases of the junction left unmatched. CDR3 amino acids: CASRRTGGREAFF. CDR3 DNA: TGCGCCAGCAGACGCACAGGGGGGAGGGAGGCTTTCTTT.

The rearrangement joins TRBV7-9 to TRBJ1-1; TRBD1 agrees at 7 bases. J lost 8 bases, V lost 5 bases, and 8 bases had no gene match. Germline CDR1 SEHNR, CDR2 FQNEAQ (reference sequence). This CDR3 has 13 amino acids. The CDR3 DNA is TGTGCCAGCAGCCGCGGACAGGAGAGGGAAGCTTTCTTT. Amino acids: CASSRGQEREAFF.

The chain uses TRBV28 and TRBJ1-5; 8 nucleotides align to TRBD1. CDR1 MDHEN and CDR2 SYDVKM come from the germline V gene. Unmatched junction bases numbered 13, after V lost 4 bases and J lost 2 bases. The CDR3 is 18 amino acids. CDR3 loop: CASSSPRGRRGRNQPQHF. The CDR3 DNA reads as TGTGCCAGCAGTTCCCCCAGGGGGCGGCGAGGACGCAATCAGCCCCAGCATTTT.

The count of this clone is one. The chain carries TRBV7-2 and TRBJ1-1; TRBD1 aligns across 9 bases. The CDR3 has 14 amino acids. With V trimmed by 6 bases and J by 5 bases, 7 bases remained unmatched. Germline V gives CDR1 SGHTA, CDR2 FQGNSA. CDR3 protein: CASRYTGGRTEAFF. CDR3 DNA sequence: TGTGCCAGCAGGTACACAGGGGGCCGTACTGAAGCTTTCTTT.